This TCR beta chain was retrieved from a study of cytomegalovirus exposure and HLA in healthy donors. This clone was counted once. Its antigen remains unknown. It was with 60 Vbeta and 13 Jbeta primers that the PCR ran. Measured with immunoSEQ multiplex PCR; TCRdb has only the in-frame clones, and not every one. The table records around 50,000 clones, roughly 50% of them present only once. Broader study findings: Later on, a genetic analysis was performed. It linked a missense variant in DCLRE1C with V- and J-gene trimming of TCR beta. There were several of the most significant clusters that appeared linked to common viral pathogens in a later analysis. Per a later analysis, HLA-associated TCR beta chains showed more clonal expansion than other, equally common TCR beta chains.

All donors participated as healthy donors of bone marrow. The CDR3 covers 15 residues. Germline assignment: CDR1 SGHVS and CDR2 FNYEAQ. V lost 4 bases and J 2 bases, leaving 14 bases between the germline ends. The chain joins TRBV7-6 to TRBJ2-5, with TRBD2 as a possible D gene (5 bases). The TCR sequence derives from a human donor in good health. Sequencing was performed on PBMCs. The CDR3 reads CASSSTRTGQETQYF. The CDR3 region has the DNA TGTGCCAGCAGCTCTACCAGGACGGGACAAGAGACCCAGTACTTC.